This T cell receptor (beta chain) was sequenced during a study of T cell responses to AZD1222 COVID-19 vaccine. Study-wide results and limits: Donors in the cohort were predominantly white British and more often female, and clonal diversity was possibly underestimated. All repertoire sampling was performed exclusively after the peak T cell response.

TCRdb's table, derived via immunoSEQ multiplex PCR, lists solely in-frame clones and lacks some. The sample lists 100,000 to 150,000 clones; around 87% were seen once. This clone was picked up a small number of times. Antigen: not known. Specimen: peripheral blood, collected on day 0 of AZD1222 vaccination. This receptor was identified in an adult in good health.

CDR3 loop: CASSLAVESSGRYEQYF. The CDR3, as DNA: TGTGCCAGCAGCTTAGCAGTGGAGTCTAGCGGGAGATACGAGCAGTACTTC. V and J are TRBV7-8 and TRBJ2-7, with 10 nucleotides matching TRBD2. The CDR3 extends over 17 amino acids. V lost 0 bases, J lost 4 bases, and 9 bases stayed unmatched. Germline V CDR1 and CDR2: SGHVS, FQNEAQ.